This entry features one T cell receptor beta chain sequence. The sample belongs to a study of CD8 T cells in Susac syndrome. Roughly 0.5 to 1 ug RNA was reverse transcribed with random hexamers. immunoSEQ multiplex PCR amplified TCR beta CDR3 across 54 Vbeta, 13 Jbeta. TCRdb reprocessed the immunoSEQ multiplex PCR reads via MiXCR and lists one record per CDR3 protein. The table records 250,000 to 350,000 distinct CDR3 sequences, just over 90% of them present only once. CDR3 size: 14 residues. The V end lost 2 bases, the J end lost 7 bases, and 13 bases lay between the germline ends. Germline loops: CDR1 SGHRS, CDR2 YFSETQ. TCR beta sequencing covered blood CD8+ and CD4+ T cells.

The chain uses TRBV5-1 and TRBJ2-4, with D perhaps matching TRBD1 (6 bases). The material sequenced was CD4+ T cells from PBMCs. The clonotype originates from a human donor with multiple sclerosis. CDR3 bases: TGCGCCAGCAGCTTCCTGCAGGGGTCTAACATTCAGTACTTC. It codes for CASSFLQGSNIQYF.